This TCR beta chain was identified in a study of T cells in Graves' hyperthyroidism and ophthalmopathy. Overall study: Peripheral blood sampling occurred at initial diagnosis, before any treatment.

Amplified regions were TCR beta CDR3 sequences from RNA transcripts. Carried out on the TCR CDR3, a first-round RT-PCR used the HTBI primer set. TCRdb called the multiplex PCR reads again in MiXCR, with one record for every CDR3 protein. The sample has around 600,000 distinct CDR3 sequences; about 15% are singletons. Ophthalmopathy cases scored 3 or more on the Clinical Activity Score and 4 or more on NOSPECS grade, with duration below 3 months. Diagnosis rested on symptoms, serum thyroxine and TRAb, thyroid ultrasound, and orbital computed tomography. General study results and limits: Appearing also in blood were most of the thyroid clonotypes expanded above 0.001.

In regard to this clonotype: Its antigen is unknown.

The CDR3 totals 14 residues. V lost 1 base to trimming and J lost 7 bases, with 13 bases between them. The germline gives CDR1 LGHDT, CDR2 YNNKEL (reference sequence). The sample taken for sequencing was blood. This chain joins TRBV3-1 and TRBJ1-1; the D is unclear. The origin of this receptor is a woman in her forties or fifties with Graves' ophthalmopathy. The CDR3 region is CASSQGSGLIEAFF. In DNA, the CDR3 is TGTGCCAGCAGCCAAGGGTCAGGCCTCATTGAAGCTTTCTTT.